One and the same sample provided the 32 T cell receptor beta chains below, sequenced in a study of blood T cell repertoires in COVID-19. This table comes from immunoSEQ multiplex PCR, and its TCRdb copy is limited to in-frame clones, with some not included. This repertoire shows fewer than 200,000 clones, roughly 93% found once; its top ten account for 4.5% to 5%. The sequencing input was peripheral blood. Source of these receptors: a young man with COVID-19, enrolled during active disease.

This chain links TRBV28 with TRBJ1-2, with D hard to call. Germline V gene sequence: CDR1 MDHEN, CDR2 SYDVKM. CDR3 size: 14 residues. The V and J ends lost 6 bases and 8 bases respectively, with 19 bases between them. DNA for the CDR3: TGTGCCAGCAGGTTCCCGGGAAATCATGGCGGCTACACCTTC. The encoded protein is CASRFPGNHGGYTF.

The chain is built from TRBV4-3 and TRBJ1-3; D not resolved. Germline assignment: CDR1 LGHNA and CDR2 YSLEER. V lost 4 bases and J lost 2, with 9 bases in between. The CDR3 runs 14 residues. CDR3 protein: CASSPTFPGNTIYF. In DNA form, the CDR3 reads TGCGCCAGCAGCCCGACATTCCCTGGAAACACCATATATTTT.

The chain carries TRBV24-1 and TRBJ2-7; D may be TRBD2 (6 bases). Trimming left V 5 bases short and J 6 bases short, with 10 bases between. The V gene's germline CDR1 is KGHDR and CDR2 SFDVKD. CDR3 length: 12 amino acids. The CDR3 loop reads CATSAGGREQYF. The CDR3 bases are TGTGCCACCAGTGCCGGGGGACGCGAGCAGTACTTC.

The sample holds a few counts of this clone. Written as DNA, the CDR3 is TGTGCCAGCAGCAAAGCGCTTTCCAGGACAGGGTCGAATCAGCCCCAGCATTTT. Translated, it gives CASSKALSRTGSNQPQHF. V is TRBV21-1 and J is TRBJ1-5; TRBD1, the table's D call, was not compared with the DNA. TRBV21-1 is shown as a pseudogene. This CDR3 region has 18 residues.

The genes are TRBV6-5 and TRBJ1-5, with 11 bases lining up with TRBD1. Germline lookup yields CDR1 MNHEY and CDR2 SVGAGI. The trim removed 8 bases at V and 5 bases at J, leaving 2 bases unmatched. The CDR3 consists of 13 residues. Here the CDR3 DNA reads TGTGCCAGCGGACAGGGGGCATATCAGCCCCAGCATTTT. It codes for CASGQGAYQPQHF.

To note about this clone: The same CDR3 can be traced to other DNA sequences in this sample. V is TRBV7-2 and J is TRBJ2-3, with D possibly being TRBD2 (7 bases). CDR1 is SGHTA and CDR2 is FQGNSA in the germline V gene. The CDR3 spans 16 residues. Trimming removed 1 base from V and 4 bases from J, with 15 bases in between. This CDR3 is CASSLGGGRTPDTQYF. The CDR3 coding sequence is TGTGCCAGCAGCTTAGGGGGGGGGCGGACCCCAGATACGCAGTATTTT.

This clone was seen only once. The genes are TRBV21-1 and TRBJ2-7; the D call TRBD2 from the table was never checked on the DNA. TRBV21-1 is termed a pseudogene. CDR3 length: 17 amino acids. The CDR3 region is CASSNHLLAGGPYEQYF. CDR3 nucleotides: TGTGCCAGCAGCAACCATTTACTAGCGGGAGGGCCCTACGAGCAGTACTTC.

J is TRBJ1-6 and V is TRBV10-1; 7 bases are shared with TRBD1. With V trimmed by 6 bases and J by 5 bases, 4 bases remained unmatched. CDR1 is WNHNN, CDR2 SYGVQD, per germline (reference sequence). There are 14 residues in the CDR3. CDR3 region: CASSVGQNNSPLHF. For the CDR3, the DNA is TGCGCCAGCAGCGTGGGACAGAATAATTCACCCCTCCACTTT.

The chain combines TRBV5-6 with TRBJ1-1, with D unclear. The V gene lost 7 bases and the J gene lost 0 bases, with 10 bases spanning the gap. Germline V gene sequence: CDR1 SGHDT, CDR2 YYEEEE. The CDR3 extends over 13 amino acids. CDR3 loop: CASYKNMNTEAFF. The CDR3 DNA follows: TGTGCCAGCTACAAGAACATGAACACTGAAGCTTTCTTT.

V and J are TRBV2 and TRBJ2-7; TRBD1 matches at 9 bases. The CDR3 covers 16 residues. The J segment lost 2 bases and the V segment lost 5 bases, leaving 10 bases of the junction unmatched. Germline V gene data show CDR1 as SNHLY and CDR2 as FYNNEI. In DNA, the CDR3 is TGTGCCAGCAGTATTCCCCGGGACAGGGCTACCTACGAGCAGTACTTC. Translating it yields CASSIPRDRATYEQYF.

The V gene is TRBV27, the J gene TRBJ2-7, with 8 nucleotides matching TRBD2. The CDR3 has 15 amino acids. Germline loops: CDR1 MNHEY, CDR2 SMNVEV (reference sequence). The V and J ends lost 0 bases and 0 bases, in that order; junction bases with no gene match: 1. This chain's CDR3 is CASSLSSGSSYEQYF. The CDR3 DNA follows: TGTGCCAGCAGTTTATCAAGCGGGAGCTCCTACGAGCAGTACTTC.

This clone showed up just once. The chain couples TRBV6-5 to TRBJ2-7; D might be TRBD1 (5 bases). In germline, CDR1 is MNHEY, CDR2 SVGAGI. This CDR3 is built from 13 residues. The germline V and J ends were trimmed by 2 bases and 2 bases, with 7 bases remaining between them. The CDR3 sequence is CASSYGATYEQYF. As DNA, the CDR3 is TGTGCCAGCAGTTACGGGGCCACCTACGAGCAGTACTTC.

The V gene is TRBV7-8, the J gene TRBJ2-1, with D uncertain. Germline V gene sequence: CDR1 SGHVS, CDR2 FQNEAQ. The CDR3 extends over 14 amino acids. V lost 3 bases to trimming and J lost 0 bases, with 6 bases between them. CDR3: CASSFRRSYNEQFF. The CDR3 DNA follows: TGTGCCAGCAGCTTCCGTCGCTCCTACAATGAGCAGTTCTTC. Full variable domain (remainder filled in from reference TRBV7-8 and TRBJ2-1): GAGVSQSPRYKVAKRGQDVALRCDPISGHVSLFWYQQALGQGPEFLTYFQNEAQLDKSGLPSDRFFAERPEGSVSTLKIQRTQQEDSAVYLCASSFRRSYNEQFFGPGTRLTVL.

The sample holds one count of this clone. The chain combines TRBV7-2 with TRBJ2-7, with 9 bases lining up with TRBD2. The CDR3 contains 13 residues. The germline V gene encodes CDR1 SGHTA and CDR2 FQGNSA. V dropped 3 bases and J dropped 7; count of bases not matched to a gene: 4. CDR3 amino acids: CASSFGGREEQYF. CDR3 in DNA: TGTGCCAGCAGCTTTGGCGGGAGGGAAGAGCAGTACTTC.

The chain couples TRBV13 to TRBJ2-7; D may be TRBD2 (6 bases). V was cut by 0 bases and J by 0 bases, with 12 bases left in between. This CDR3 has 16 residues. CDR1 PRHDT and CDR2 FYEKMQ come from the germline V gene (reference sequence). CDR3 nucleotides: TGTGCCAGCAGCTTAGGTCGAGCGGGCCTCTCCTACGAGCAGTACTTC. Encoded protein: CASSLGRAGLSYEQYF.

The V and J genes are TRBV28 and TRBJ2-7; 8 bases are shared with TRBD2. The ends lost 3 bases at V and 1 base at J; junction bases unmatched: 8. The CDR3 runs 16 residues. CDR1 and CDR2 from the germline V gene are MDHEN and SYDVKM. The CDR3 DNA reads TGTGCCAGCAGTTTCCCCAGGACTAGCAGGTCCTACGAGCAGTACTTC. Its protein is CASSFPRTSRSYEQYF.

The chain combines TRBV7-9 with TRBJ2-1, with TRBD2 matching 12 bases. Germline V gene sequence: CDR1 SEHNR, CDR2 FQNEAQ (reference sequence). This CDR3 has 16 amino acids. Trimming cost V 7 bases and J 9 bases; bases outside gene matches: 13. The CDR3 nucleotides are TGTGCCAGCACTAAGGACCGACTAGCGGGAGACGCTGAGCAGTTCTTC. Translation: CASTKDRLAGDAEQFF.

The chain joins TRBV29-1 to TRBJ1-3, with a tentative D call TRBD1 (6 bases). CDR1 and CDR2 from the germline V gene are SQVTM and ANQGSEA. The germline V and J ends were trimmed by 4 bases and 2 bases, with 12 bases remaining between them. The CDR3 has 14 amino acids. DNA for the CDR3: TGCAGCGTTGCCGGGGGGCTGACTGGAAACACCATATATTTT. This translates into CSVAGGLTGNTIYF.

There are a few counts of this clone. V usage is TRBV7-9 and J usage is TRBJ2-7; 11 bases agree with TRBD2. The CDR3 extends over 14 amino acids. The junction had 4 bases not matched to a gene; V was cut back by 7 bases and J by 2 bases. Germline CDR1 is SEHNR and CDR2 is FQNEAQ (reference sequence). The CDR3 spells CASIGTSGTYEQYF. As DNA, the CDR3 is TGTGCCAGCATCGGGACTAGCGGAACCTACGAGCAGTACTTC.

The chain joins TRBV5-8 to TRBJ1-4; TRBD1 might be the D (6 bases). The CDR3 covers 15 residues. Trimming left V 0 bases short and J 6 bases short, with 12 bases between. Looked up from germline, CDR1 is SGHTS and CDR2 is YDEGEE. The CDR3 loop reads CASSLAWAGDEKLFF. In DNA, the CDR3 is TGTGCCAGCAGCTTGGCCTGGGCAGGGGATGAAAAACTGTTTTTT. Full variable domain (outside the CDR3, taken from reference TRBV5-8 and TRBJ1-4): EAGVTQSPTHLIKTRGQQATLRCSPISGHTSVYWYQQALGLGLQFLLWYDEGEERNRGNFPPRFSGRQFPNYSSELNVNALELEDSALYLCASSLAWAGDEKLFFGSGTQLSVL.

This chain links TRBV6-5 with TRBJ1-2; D gene ambiguous. V lost 5 bases and J 5 bases, leaving 18 bases between the germline ends. The CDR3 has 15 residues. Germline CDR1 is MNHEY and CDR2 is SVGAGI. CDR3 coding DNA: TGTGCCAGCAGTCCTATGGAGGGCAGCAAGTATGGCTACACCTTC. Residues: CASSPMEGSKYGYTF.

The chain uses TRBV28 and TRBJ2-7, with D possibly matching TRBD2 (6 bases). With 7 bases removed from V and 4 bases from J, the gap between germline ends came to 11 bases. The germline V gene encodes CDR1 MDHEN and CDR2 SYDVKM. This CDR3 is 12 amino acids long. DNA for the CDR3: TGTGCCAGCATGTCTGGGGGGTACGAGCAGTACTTC. Protein product: CASMSGGYEQYF.

This chain joins TRBV6-5 and TRBJ2-7; 9 bases map to TRBD1. After removal of 4 bases from V and 2 bases from J, the junction contained 6 bases not matched to a gene. CDR1 MNHEY and CDR2 SVGAGI come from the germline V gene. This CDR3 contains 15 residues. The CDR3 DNA is TGTGCCAGCAGTTCCCCCGGGACAGGGCCCTACGAGCAGTACTTC. Residues: CASSSPGTGPYEQYF.

V is TRBV7-8 and J is TRBJ2-7; TRBD2 aligns across 7 bases. V was clipped by 4 bases and J by 0 bases; unmatched bases: 6. CDR1 and CDR2 (germline): SGHVS, FQNEAQ. This CDR3 is built from 15 residues. CDR3 DNA: TGTGCCAGCAGCTCCTTACTAGCGTCCTCCTACGAGCAGTACTTC. Translated, it gives CASSSLLASSYEQYF.

The rearrangement joins TRBV9 to TRBJ1-2, with TRBD1 matching over 7 bases. The V gene's germline CDR1 is SGDLS and CDR2 YYNGEE. V was pared by 5 bases and J by 6 bases, with 4 bases of the junction left unmatched. The CDR3 has 12 residues. The CDR3: CASSEQGHGYTF. The DNA for the CDR3 is TGTGCCAGCAGTGAACAGGGGCATGGCTACACCTTC. The entire variable domain, with the rest obtained from reference TRBV9 and TRBJ1-2, is as follows: DSGVTQTPKHLITATGQRVTLRCSPRSGDLSVYWYQQSLDQGLQFLIQYYNGEERAKGNILERFSAQQFPDLHSELNLSSLELGDSALYFCASSEQGHGYTFGSGTRLTVV.

The genes are TRBV7-9 and TRBJ2-2; perhaps TRBD2 as D (7 bases). The CDR3 totals 17 residues. V lost 3 bases, J lost 7 bases, and 21 bases lay in between. CDR1 SEHNR and CDR2 FQNEAQ come from the germline V gene (reference sequence). The CDR3 region is CASSFPPGGLIDGELFF. DNA for the CDR3: TGTGCCAGCAGCTTCCCACCCGGGGGGCTAATCGACGGGGAGCTGTTTTTT. Complete variable domain (other parts from reference TRBV7-9 and TRBJ2-2): DTGVSQNPRHKITKRGQNVTFRCDPISEHNRLYWYRQTLGQGPEFLTYFQNEAQLEKSRLLSDRFSAERPKGSFSTLEIQRTEQGDSAMYLCASSFPPGGLIDGELFFGEGSRLTVL.

The chain couples TRBV6-2 or TRBV6-3 to TRBJ1-1; 10 bases fit TRBD1. CDR1 and CDR2 from the germline V gene are MNHEY and SVGEGT. This CDR3 has 14 residues. V dropped 5 bases and J dropped 6; count of bases not matched to a gene: 6. The DNA of the CDR3 is TGTGCCAGCAGTATCGACAGGGGGCTCTCTGAAGCTTTCTTT. Amino acids: CASSIDRGLSEAFF.

The chain employs TRBV9 and TRBJ1-6; 10 bases are shared with TRBD1. Germline CDR1 reads SGDLS; CDR2 reads YYNGEE. With V trimmed by 4 bases and J by 4 bases, 8 bases remained unmatched. This CDR3 comprises 17 residues. The CDR3 coding sequence is TGTGCCAGCAGCCCCCGGGACAGGGGCGCATATAATTCACCCCTCCACTTT. Amino acids: CASSPRDRGAYNSPLHF.

This sequence joins TRBV6-5 and TRBJ2-3; 10 positions agree with TRBD2. J gave up 3 bases and V 6 bases, and 6 bases lay outside the gene matches. The CDR3 is made up of 15 amino acids. In germline, CDR1 is MNHEY, CDR2 SVGAGI. The CDR3 reads CASRLAGVKTDTQYF. The CDR3 nucleotides read TGTGCCAGCAGGCTAGCGGGAGTGAAGACAGATACGCAGTATTTT.

The rearrangement links TRBV11-2 to TRBJ1-3; 7 bases map to TRBD1. This CDR3 has 17 amino acids. V lost 4 bases, J lost 2 bases, and 11 bases stayed unmatched. Germline V gene sequence: CDR1 SGHAT, CDR2 FQNNGV. The CDR3 region is CASSSPGQGETGNTIYF. The CDR3 nucleotides read TGTGCCAGCAGCTCTCCTGGGCAGGGGGAAACTGGAAACACCATATATTTT.

This chain connects TRBV24-1 to TRBJ2-1; D remains ambiguous. The CDR3 is 13 amino acids. Trimming left V 3 bases short and J 8 bases short, with 10 bases between. Germline CDR1 and CDR2: KGHDR and SFDVKD. The CDR3 spells CATSDGQRHEQFF. The CDR3 bases are TGTGCCACCAGTGATGGGCAAAGACATGAGCAGTTCTTC.

The J gene is TRBJ1-5, the V gene TRBV6-2 or TRBV6-3, with 9 bases aligning to TRBD1. V shed 0 bases, J shed 4 bases, and the junction held 4 bases outside the gene matches. There are 16 residues in the CDR3. The V gene's germline CDR1 is MNHEY and CDR2 SVGEGT. This CDR3 is CASSYSGTGMNQPQHF. The DNA of the CDR3 is TGTGCCAGCAGTTACTCGGGGACAGGGATGAATCAGCCCCAGCATTTT.